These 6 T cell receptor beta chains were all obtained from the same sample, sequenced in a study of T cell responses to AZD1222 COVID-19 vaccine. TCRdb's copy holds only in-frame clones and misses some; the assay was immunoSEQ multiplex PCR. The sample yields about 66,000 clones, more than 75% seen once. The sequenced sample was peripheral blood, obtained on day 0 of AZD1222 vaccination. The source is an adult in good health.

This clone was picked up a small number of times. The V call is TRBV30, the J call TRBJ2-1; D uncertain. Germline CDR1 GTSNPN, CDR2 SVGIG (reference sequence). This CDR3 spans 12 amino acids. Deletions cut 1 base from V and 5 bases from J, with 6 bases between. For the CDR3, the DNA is TGTGCCTGGAGTGGACTCCACAATGAGCAGTTCTTC. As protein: CAWSGLHNEQFF.

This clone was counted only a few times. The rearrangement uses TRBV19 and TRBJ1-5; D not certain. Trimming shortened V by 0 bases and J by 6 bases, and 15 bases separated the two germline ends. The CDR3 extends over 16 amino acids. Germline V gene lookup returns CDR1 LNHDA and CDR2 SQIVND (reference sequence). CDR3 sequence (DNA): TGTGCCAGTAGTATAGATCACGGACTTAGGACTCAGCCCCAGCATTTT. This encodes CASSIDHGLRTQPQHF. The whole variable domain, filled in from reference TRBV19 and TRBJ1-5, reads DGGITQSPKYLFRKEGQNVTLSCEQNLNHDAMYWYRQDPGQGLRLIYYSQIVNDFQKGDIAEGYSVSREKKESFPLTVTSAQKNPTAFYLCASSIDHGLRTQPQHFGDGTRLSIL.

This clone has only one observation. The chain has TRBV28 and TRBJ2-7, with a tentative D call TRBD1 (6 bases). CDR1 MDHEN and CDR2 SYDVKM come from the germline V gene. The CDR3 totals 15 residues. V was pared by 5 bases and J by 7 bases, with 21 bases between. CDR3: CASSTWTVPLIEQYF. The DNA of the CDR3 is TGTGCCAGCAGTACCTGGACAGTCCCCCTAATAGAGCAGTACTTC.

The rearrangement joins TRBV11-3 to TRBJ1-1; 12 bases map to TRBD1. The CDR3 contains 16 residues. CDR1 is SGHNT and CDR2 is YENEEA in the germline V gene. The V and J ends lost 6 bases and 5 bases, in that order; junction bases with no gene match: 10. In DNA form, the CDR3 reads TGTGCCAGCAGGCCGGGACAGGGGGCTGTAGGGACTGAAGCTTTCTTT. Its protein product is CASRPGQGAVGTEAFF.

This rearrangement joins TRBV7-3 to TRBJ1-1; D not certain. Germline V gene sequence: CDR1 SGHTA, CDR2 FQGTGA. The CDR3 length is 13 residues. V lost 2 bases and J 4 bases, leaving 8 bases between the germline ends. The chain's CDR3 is CASSLEGSTEAFF. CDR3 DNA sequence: TGTGCCAGCAGCTTAGAAGGGAGCACTGAAGCTTTCTTT. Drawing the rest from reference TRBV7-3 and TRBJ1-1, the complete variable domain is GAGVSQTPSNKVTEKGKYVELRCDPISGHTALYWYRQSLGQGPEFLIYFQGTGAADDSGLPNDRFFAVRPEGSVSTLKIQRTERGDSAVYLCASSLEGSTEAFFGQGTRLTVV.

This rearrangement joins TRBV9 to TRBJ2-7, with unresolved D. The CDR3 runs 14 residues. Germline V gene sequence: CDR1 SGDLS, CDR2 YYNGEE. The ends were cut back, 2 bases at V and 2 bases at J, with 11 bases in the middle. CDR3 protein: CASSVSLRAYEQYF. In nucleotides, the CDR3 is TGTGCCAGCAGCGTTTCTTTAAGGGCCTACGAGCAGTACTTC.